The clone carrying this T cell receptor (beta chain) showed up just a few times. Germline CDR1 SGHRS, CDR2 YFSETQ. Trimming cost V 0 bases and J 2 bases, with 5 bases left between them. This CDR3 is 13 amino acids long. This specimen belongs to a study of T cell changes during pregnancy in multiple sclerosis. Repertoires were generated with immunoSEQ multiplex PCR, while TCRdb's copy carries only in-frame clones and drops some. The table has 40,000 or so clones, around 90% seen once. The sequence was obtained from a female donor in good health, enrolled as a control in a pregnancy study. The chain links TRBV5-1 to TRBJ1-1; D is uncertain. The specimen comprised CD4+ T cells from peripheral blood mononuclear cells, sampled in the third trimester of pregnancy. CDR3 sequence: CASSLDTNTEAFF. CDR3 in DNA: TGCGCCAGCAGCTTGGACACAAACACTGAAGCTTTCTTT.